This is a list of T cell receptor beta chains from one sample in a study of Tregs in tolerant kidney transplant recipients. Profiled with immunoSEQ multiplex PCR; TCRdb holds only in-frame clones, not every one. The table shows 65,000 to 85,000 clones, with 90% to 95% occurring only once. Sequences were derived from CD4+ T cells from blood (PBMCs), sampled 24 months after the transplant. These TCRs come from a human patient who received a combined kidney and bone marrow transplant. These T cells may partly come from the graft donor. Each CDR3 is given with its conserved first and last residue. D genes are given only for firm matches. Not all rows give a size; the values are once, few, many and, for expanded clones, a class.

TRBJ2-3,NA,TRBV7-3,TRBD1,TGTGCCAGCAGCACAAAGACAGGGGTTGGCACAGATACGCAGTATTTT,CASSTKTGVGTDTQYF
TRBJ1-1,NA,TRBV11-2,NA,TGTGCCAGCAGCTTGTATCGAGGAAAGAACACTGAAGCTTTCTTT,CASSLYRGKNTEAFF
TRBJ2-7,NA,TRBV18,TRBD2,TGTGCCAGCTCACTCCATCCCCCATCTAGCGGGGATTCCTACGAGCAGTACTTC,CASSLHPPSSGDSYEQYF
TRBJ1-3,NA,TRBV5-5,NA,TGTGCCAGCAGCCCGGAAGGAGTCTCTGGAAACACCATATATTTT,CASSPEGVSGNTIYF
TRBJ1-5,once,TRBV18,TRBD1,TGTGCCAGCTCACTAGACAGGGTCAGCAATCAGCCCCAGCATTTT,CASSLDRVSNQPQHF
TRBJ1-2,NA,TRBV5-4,NA,TGTGCCAGCACCTCAGCGGCTAACTATGGCTACACCTTC,CASTSAANYGYTF
TRBJ1-3,NA,TRBV5-6,NA,TGTGCCAGCAGCAGTCGGGACACCTCTGGAAACACCATATATTTT,CASSSRDTSGNTIYF
TRBJ2-2,once,TRBV19,NA,TGTGCCAGTAGTACTTACACCGGGGAGCTGTTTTTT,CASSTYTGELFF
TRBJ1-5,NA,TRBV30,TRBD1,TGTGCCTGGAGCGCGGGACAGAGAGCGAGTGGGCCGCATTTT,CAWSAGQRASGPHF
TRBJ2-7,NA,TRBV4-3,TRBD1,TGCGCCAGCAGCCGTTCTACAGGGGATACCTACGAGCAGTACTTC,CASSRSTGDTYEQYF
TRBJ2-1,NA,TRBV4-3,NA,TGCGCCAGCAGCCAAGATGGGGCGAGGCCCGAGCAGTTCTTC,CASSQDGARPEQFF
TRBJ1-4,NA,TRBV4-3,NA,TGCGCCAGCAGCCAAGATCCGGCGAGGACAGTCCATAATGAAAAACTGTTTTTT,CASSQDPARTVHNEKLFF
TRBJ2-7,NA,TRBV5-1,NA,TGCGCCAGCAGCTTGAACGGGGGTCGGGACGAGCAGTACTTC,CASSLNGGRDEQYF
TRBJ2-2,NA,TRBV25-1,NA,TGTGCCAGCAGTCCCCACAGGGCGAACACCGGGGAGCTGTTTTTT,CASSPHRANTGELFF
TRBJ1-6,NA,TRBV6-1,TRBD1,TGTGCCAGCAGTGCGGGACAGCACTATAATTCCCCCCTCCACTTT,CASSAGQHYNSPLHF
TRBJ1-2,NA,TRBV28,NA,TGTGCCAGCAGTTTGGTCGGAGACTATGGCTACACCTTC,CASSLVGDYGYTF
TRBJ1-5,NA,TRBV4-2,NA,TGTGCCAGCAGCCAACAGGGGTATCAGCCCCAGCATTTT,CASSQQGYQPQHF
TRBJ2-3,NA,TRBV7-7,NA,TGTGCCAGCAGCGCTCGGACAAGCACAGATACGCAGTATTTT,CASSARTSTDTQYF